The sequence of this T cell receptor beta chain was determined in a study of cytomegalovirus exposure and HLA in healthy donors. With 3 bases clipped from V and 2 bases from J, the junction kept 3 bases outside the gene matches. The CDR3 runs to 14 residues. Germline loops: CDR1 MNHEY, CDR2 SVGAGI. PCR employed 60 Vbeta and 13 Jbeta primers. Using immunoSEQ multiplex PCR, the repertoire was profiled, and TCRdb retains in-frame clones only, with some absent. In the table there are 150,000 to 190,000 clones, around 82% of which are singletons. Specimen: PBMCs. The chain has TRBV6-5 and TRBJ2-5; TRBD1 agrees at 7 bases. This TCR came from a woman aged 50 to 60 in good health and CMV-seropositive. The CDR3 nucleotides are TGTGCCAGCAGTTATTGGGGACAGCAAGAGACCCAGTACTTC. Protein sequence: CASSYWGQQETQYF.